This T cell receptor beta chain derives from a study of T cells in Graves' hyperthyroidism and ophthalmopathy. Whole-study context: Once the initial diagnosis was made, peripheral blood was obtained before any treatment. Regarding the study as a whole: Ophthalmopathy got predicted by the model a median 6.5 months before its onset.

RNA transcripts gave rise to amplified TCR beta CDR3 regions. A first-round RT-PCR of the TCR CDR3 used the HTBI primer set. TCRdb reprocessed the multiplex PCR reads via MiXCR and lists one record per CDR3 protein. The sample holds fewer than 450,000 distinct CDR3 sequences; approximately 18% are singletons and the top ten take approximately 33%. About this clonotype: Antigen specificity is unknown.

Trimming pared 1 base from V and 4 bases from J, leaving 10 bases between. The CDR3 totals 14 residues. The germline V gene encodes CDR1 LNHNV and CDR2 YYDKDF (reference sequence). The sequence came from a woman in her twenties or thirties with Graves' hyperthyroidism that later progressed to Graves' ophthalmopathy. Sequenced sample: blood. The J gene is TRBJ1-1, the V gene TRBV15, with D perhaps matching TRBD1 (5 bases). CDR3 DNA: TGTGCCACCAGCAGAGGCAGGGCCGGCACTGAAGCTTTCTTT. Translating it yields CATSRGRAGTEAFF.